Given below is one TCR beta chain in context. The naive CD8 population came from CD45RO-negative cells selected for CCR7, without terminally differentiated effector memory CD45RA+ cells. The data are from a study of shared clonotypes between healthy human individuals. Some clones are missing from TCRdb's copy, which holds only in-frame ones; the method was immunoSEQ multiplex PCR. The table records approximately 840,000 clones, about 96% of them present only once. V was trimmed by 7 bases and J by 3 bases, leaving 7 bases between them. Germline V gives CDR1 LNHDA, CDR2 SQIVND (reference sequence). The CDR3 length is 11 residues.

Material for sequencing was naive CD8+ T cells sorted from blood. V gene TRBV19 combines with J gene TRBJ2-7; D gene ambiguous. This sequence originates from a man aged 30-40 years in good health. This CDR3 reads CASTDFYEQYF. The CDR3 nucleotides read TGTGCCAGTACCGACTTCTACGAGCAGTACTTC.